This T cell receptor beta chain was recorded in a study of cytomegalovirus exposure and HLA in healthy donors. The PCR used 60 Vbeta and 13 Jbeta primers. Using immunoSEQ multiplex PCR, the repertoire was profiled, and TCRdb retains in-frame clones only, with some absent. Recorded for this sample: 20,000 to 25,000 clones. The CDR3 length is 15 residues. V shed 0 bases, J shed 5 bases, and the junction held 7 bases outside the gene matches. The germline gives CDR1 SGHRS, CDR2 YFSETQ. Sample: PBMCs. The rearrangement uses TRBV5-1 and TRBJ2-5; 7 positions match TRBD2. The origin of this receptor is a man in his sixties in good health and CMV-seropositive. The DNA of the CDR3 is TGCGCCAGCAGCTTGGTCGGGGGAGGGACGGAGACCCAGTACTTC. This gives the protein CASSLVGGGTETQYF.